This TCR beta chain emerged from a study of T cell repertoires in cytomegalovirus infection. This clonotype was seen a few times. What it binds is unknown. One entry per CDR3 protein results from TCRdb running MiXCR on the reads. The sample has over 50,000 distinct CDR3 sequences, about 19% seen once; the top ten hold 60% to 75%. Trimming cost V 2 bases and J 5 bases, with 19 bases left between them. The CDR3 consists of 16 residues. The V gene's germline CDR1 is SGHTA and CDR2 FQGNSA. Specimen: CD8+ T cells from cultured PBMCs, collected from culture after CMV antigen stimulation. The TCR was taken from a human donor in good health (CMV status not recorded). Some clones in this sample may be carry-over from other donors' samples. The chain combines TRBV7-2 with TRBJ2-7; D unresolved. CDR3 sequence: CASSLKGILRTDEQYF. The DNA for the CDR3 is TGTGCCAGCAGCTTAAAAGGCATCCTCCGGACGGACGAGCAGTACTTC.